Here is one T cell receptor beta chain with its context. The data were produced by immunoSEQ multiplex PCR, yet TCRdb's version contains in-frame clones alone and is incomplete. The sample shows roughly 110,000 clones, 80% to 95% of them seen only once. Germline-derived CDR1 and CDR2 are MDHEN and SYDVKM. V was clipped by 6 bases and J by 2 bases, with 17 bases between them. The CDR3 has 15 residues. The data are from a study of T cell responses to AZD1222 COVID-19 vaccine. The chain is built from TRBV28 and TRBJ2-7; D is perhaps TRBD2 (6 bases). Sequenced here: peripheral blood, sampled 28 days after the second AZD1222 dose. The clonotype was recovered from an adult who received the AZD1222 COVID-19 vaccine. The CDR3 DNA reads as TGTGCCAGCAGCAAGACGGGACTCCTAGCCTACGAGCAGTACTTC. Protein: CASSKTGLLAYEQYF.